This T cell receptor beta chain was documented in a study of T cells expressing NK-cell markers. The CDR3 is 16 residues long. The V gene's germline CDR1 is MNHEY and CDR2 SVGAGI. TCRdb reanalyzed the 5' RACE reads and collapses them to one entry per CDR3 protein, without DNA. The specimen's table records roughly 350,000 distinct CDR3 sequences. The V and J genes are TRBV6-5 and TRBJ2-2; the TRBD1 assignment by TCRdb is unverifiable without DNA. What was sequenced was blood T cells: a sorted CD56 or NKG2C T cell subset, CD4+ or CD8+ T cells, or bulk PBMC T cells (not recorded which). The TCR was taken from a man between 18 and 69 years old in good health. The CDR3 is CASSLAGQGGTGELFF.